Listed here is a single T cell receptor (beta chain). Its cognate antigen has yet to be identified. Nothing much larger sits one base from this clone, and base qualities are not available. This record comes from a study of blood T cell repertoires in COVID-19 (dated by TCRdb to about 2020). The study in broad terms: Collaborator samples came from the United States, Italy and Spain and covered acute and convalescent phases of COVID-19. The material from the prospective study consisted of cDNA or gDNA derived from T cells, B-cell-depleted T cells, or PBMCs. Subjects who had been exposed to COVID-19, were actively infected with it, or had recovered from it provided the deeply sampled blood TCRbeta repertoires that made up the dataset. The repertoires were made available in a free public database intended to serve as a resource for research on the immune response to SARS-CoV-2. The samples were drawn from two sources: the first 160 participants of the ongoing ImmuneRACE study, and 950 to 1,500 subjects contributed by 6 global collaborators. The sample metadata nearly always contained a de-identified subject ID, COVID-19 status, age in years and sex. Where available, HLA class I and class II types were taken from metadata supplied by the sample provider and were not determined by assay-based typing.

The germline V gene (reference sequence) supplies CDR1 GTSNPN and CDR2 SVGIG. From the cysteine up to the phenylalanine, the CDR3 has a length of 12 residues. The read is trimmed to its CDR3 DNA, 36 bases read in frame from base 1. V loses 7 bases, J loses 0 bases, and the germline ends lie 7 bases apart. What the work shows at the level of the full study, not this receptor alone: The amount of clinical and demographic metadata varied by source and participant and was provided uncurated.

TCRbeta CDR3 regions were amplified from genomic DNA by means of the immunoSEQ Assay, a bias-controlled multiplex PCR. In the authors' own workflow: The number of nucleated cells in each sample was estimated by amplification of reference gene primers within the assay. To quantify the absolute abundance of each unique TCRbeta CDR3 rearrangement, sequence reads were collapsed and filtered. For each sample, productive Simpson clonality was calculated by taking the square root of Simpson's diversity index across productive rearrangements. TCRdb provides this immuneACCESS table in a form limited to in-frame rearrangements. Some clones are lacking; in checked studies, under half of them reflect an unresolved V gene, and why the rest are absent is not known. That table is the source of V, J and clone size, and D and trimming were worked out from the DNA. The sample table contains about 250,000 clones; only one count was recorded for 82% of them. The ten largest clones capture roughly 4.6% of the sample.

Collaborating institutions collected whole blood in K2EDTA tubes following their own protocols. For TCRbeta analysis, collaborators shipped samples as frozen whole blood, isolated PBMCs, or DNA extracted from either of those sample types. The sequence links TRBV30 to TRBJ1-3, with the D gene call left open. The specimen sequenced was peripheral blood. This TCR was sampled from a woman older than 75 with active or convalescent COVID-19. The CDR3 corresponds to CASEGSGNTIYF. The DNA sequence is as follows: TGTGCCTCCGAGGGCTCTGGAAACACCATATATTTT.